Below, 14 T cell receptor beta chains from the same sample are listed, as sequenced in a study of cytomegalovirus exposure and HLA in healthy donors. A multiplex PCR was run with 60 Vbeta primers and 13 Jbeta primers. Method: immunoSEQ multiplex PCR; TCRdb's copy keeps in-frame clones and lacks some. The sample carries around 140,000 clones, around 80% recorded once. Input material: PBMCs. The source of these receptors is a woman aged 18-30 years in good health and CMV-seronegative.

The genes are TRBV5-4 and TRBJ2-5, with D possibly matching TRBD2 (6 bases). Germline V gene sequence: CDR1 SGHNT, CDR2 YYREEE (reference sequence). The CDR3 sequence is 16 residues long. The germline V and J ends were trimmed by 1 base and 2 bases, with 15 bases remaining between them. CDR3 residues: CASSLRWGSGQETQYF. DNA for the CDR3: TGTGCCAGCAGCTTGCGTTGGGGGAGCGGGCAAGAGACCCAGTACTTC.

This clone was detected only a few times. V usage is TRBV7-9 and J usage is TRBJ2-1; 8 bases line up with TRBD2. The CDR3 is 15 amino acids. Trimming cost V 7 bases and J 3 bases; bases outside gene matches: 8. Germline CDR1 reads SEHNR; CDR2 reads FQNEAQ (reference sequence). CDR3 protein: CASNSGTGVYNEQFF. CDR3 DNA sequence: TGTGCCAGCAATAGCGGGACGGGGGTCTACAATGAGCAGTTCTTC. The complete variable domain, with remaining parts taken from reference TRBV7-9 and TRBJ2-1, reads DTGVSQNPRHKITKRGQNVTFRCDPISEHNRLYWYRQTLGQGPEFLTYFQNEAQLEKSRLLSDRFSAERPKGSFSTLEIQRTEQGDSAMYLCASNSGTGVYNEQFFGPGTRLTVL.

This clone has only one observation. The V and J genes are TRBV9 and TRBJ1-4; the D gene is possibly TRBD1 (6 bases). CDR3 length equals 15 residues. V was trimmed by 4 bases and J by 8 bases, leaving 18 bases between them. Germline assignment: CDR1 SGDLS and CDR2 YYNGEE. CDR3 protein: CASSRSPGRGEKLFF. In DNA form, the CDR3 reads TGTGCCAGCAGCCGTAGTCCAGGGAGGGGGGAAAAACTGTTTTTT.

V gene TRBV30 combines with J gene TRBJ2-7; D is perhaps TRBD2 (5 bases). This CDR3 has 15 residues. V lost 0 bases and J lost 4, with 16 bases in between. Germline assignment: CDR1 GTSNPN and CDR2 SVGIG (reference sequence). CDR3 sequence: CAWSVGSGVGYEQYF. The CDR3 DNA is TGTGCCTGGAGTGTCGGCAGCGGAGTAGGGTACGAGCAGTACTTC.

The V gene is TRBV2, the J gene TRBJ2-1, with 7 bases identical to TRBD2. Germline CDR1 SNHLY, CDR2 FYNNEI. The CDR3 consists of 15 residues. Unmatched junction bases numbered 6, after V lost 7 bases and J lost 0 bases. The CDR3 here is CASNVGRASYNEQFF. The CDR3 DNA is TGTGCCAGCAACGTAGGGAGGGCCTCCTACAATGAGCAGTTCTTC.

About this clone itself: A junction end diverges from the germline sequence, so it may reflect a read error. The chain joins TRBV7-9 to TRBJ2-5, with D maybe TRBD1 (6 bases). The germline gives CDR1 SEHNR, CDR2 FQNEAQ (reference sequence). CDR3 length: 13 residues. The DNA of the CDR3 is TGTGCCAGCACCCCCGGGCCACAGGGTCAGACTAACTTC. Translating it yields CASTPGPQGQTNF.

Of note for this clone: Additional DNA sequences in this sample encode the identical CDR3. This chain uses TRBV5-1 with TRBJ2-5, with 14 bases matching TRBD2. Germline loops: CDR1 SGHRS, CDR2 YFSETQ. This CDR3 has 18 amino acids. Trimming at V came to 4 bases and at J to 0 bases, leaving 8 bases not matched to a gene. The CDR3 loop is CASSPGLAGDWYQETQYF. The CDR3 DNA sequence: TGCGCCAGCAGCCCGGGACTAGCGGGAGATTGGTACCAAGAGACCCAGTACTTC. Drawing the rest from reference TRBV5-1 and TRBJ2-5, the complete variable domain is KAGVTQTPRYLIKTRGQQVTLSCSPISGHRSVSWYQQTPGQGLQFLFEYFSETQRNKGNFPGRFSGRQFSNSRSEMNVSTLELGDSALYLCASSPGLAGDWYQETQYFGPGTRLLVL.

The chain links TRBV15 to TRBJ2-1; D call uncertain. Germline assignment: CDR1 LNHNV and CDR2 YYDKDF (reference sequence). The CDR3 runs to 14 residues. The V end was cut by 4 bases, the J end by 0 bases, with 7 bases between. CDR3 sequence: CATSNPSSYNEQFF. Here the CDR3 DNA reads TGTGCCACCAGCAACCCGAGCTCCTACAATGAGCAGTTCTTC.

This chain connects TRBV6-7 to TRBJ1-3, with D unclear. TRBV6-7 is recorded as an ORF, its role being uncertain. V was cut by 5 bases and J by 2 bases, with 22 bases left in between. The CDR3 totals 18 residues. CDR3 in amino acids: CASSPRGQSVVTGNTIYF. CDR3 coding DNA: TGTGCCAGCAGTCCCCGTGGGCAATCTGTGGTCACTGGAAACACCATATATTTT.

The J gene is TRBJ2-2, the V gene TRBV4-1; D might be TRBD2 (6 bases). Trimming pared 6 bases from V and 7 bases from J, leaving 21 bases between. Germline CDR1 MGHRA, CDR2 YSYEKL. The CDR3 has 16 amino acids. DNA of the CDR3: TGCGCCAGCAGTTTTAGCAATTCGGGGGATTTCGGGGAGCTGTTTTTT. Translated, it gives CASSFSNSGDFGELFF.

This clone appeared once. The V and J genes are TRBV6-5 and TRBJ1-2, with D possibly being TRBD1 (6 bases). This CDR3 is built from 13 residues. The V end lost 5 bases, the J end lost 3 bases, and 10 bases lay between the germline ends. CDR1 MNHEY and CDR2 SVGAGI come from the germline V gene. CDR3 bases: TGTGCCAGCAGTCTAGGACAGTACTATGGCTACACCTTC. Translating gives CASSLGQYYGYTF.

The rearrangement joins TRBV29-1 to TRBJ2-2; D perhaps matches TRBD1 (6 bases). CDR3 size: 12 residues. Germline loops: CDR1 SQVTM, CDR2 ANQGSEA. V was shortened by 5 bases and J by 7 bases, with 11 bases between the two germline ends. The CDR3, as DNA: TGCAGCGTTATAAGGGGGAACGGGGAGCTGTTTTTT. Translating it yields CSVIRGNGELFF.

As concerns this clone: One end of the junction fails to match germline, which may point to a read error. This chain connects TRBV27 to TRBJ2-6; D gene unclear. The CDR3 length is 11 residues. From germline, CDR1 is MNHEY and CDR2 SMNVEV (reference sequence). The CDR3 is CASGSTSVMTF. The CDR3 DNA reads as TGTGCCAGCGGGTCCACCAGCGTCATGACTTTC. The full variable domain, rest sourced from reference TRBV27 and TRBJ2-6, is EAQVTQNPRYLITVTGKKLTVTCSQNMNHEYMSWYRQDPGLGLRQIYYSMNVEVTDKGDVPEGYKVSRKEKRNFPLILESPSPNQTSLYFCASGSTSVMTFGAGSRLTVL.

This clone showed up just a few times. CDR3 in amino acids: CASSNRAAEAFF. The CDR3 DNA reads TGTGCCAGCAGCAACAGGGCGGCTGAAGCTTTCTTT. The chain couples TRBV13 to TRBJ1-1, with D perhaps TRBD1 (6 bases). CDR1 is PRHDT and CDR2 is FYEKMQ in the germline V gene (reference sequence). V dropped 5 bases and J dropped 6 bases, with 10 bases sitting between them. This CDR3 comprises 12 residues.